These 8 T cell receptor beta chains share one sample of origin, sequenced in a study of HIV-infected patients and healthy controls. The repertoire came from unfractionated whole blood and reflected all unsorted peripheral T cells. About 550 ng RNA was reverse transcribed with alpha and beta constant-region primers. Each of the alpha and beta chains got its own library through chain-specific third strand synthesis with indices. TCRdb reprocessed the 5' RACE reads with MiXCR, giving one entry per CDR3 protein. The sample records 5,000 to 5,500 distinct CDR3 sequences, more than 8% being singletons. This specimen was blood, taken before antiretroviral therapy. Receptor source: an adult with HIV infection.

The chain joins TRBV5-5 to TRBJ2-7; D is perhaps TRBD1 or TRBD2 (5 bases each). Germline values: CDR1 SGHKS, CDR2 YYEKEE (reference sequence). There are 15 residues in the CDR3. Between the trimmed V and J ends, which lost 1 base and 5 bases, there was a span of 16 bases. The CDR3 protein is CASSLSHRDRNEQYF. As DNA, the CDR3 is TGTGCCAGCAGCTTGAGCCATCGGGACCGAAACGAGCAGTACTTC.

This clonotype was counted ten times or more. CDR3 in amino acids: CASSMIAGGETQYF. Here the CDR3 DNA reads TGTGCCAGCAGTATGATAGCGGGAGGAGAGACCCAGTACTTC. The gene calls are TRBV6-5 and TRBJ2-5; 10 bases align to TRBD2. The CDR3 sequence is 14 residues long. The V gene end was trimmed by 5 bases and the J gene end by 4 bases; junction bases not matched to a gene: 4. Germline CDR1 MNHEY, CDR2 SVGAGI.

This clonotype is labeled as medium-sized. V gene TRBV10-2 combines with J gene TRBJ2-3; 10 bases match TRBD2. Germline V gene data show CDR1 as WSHSY and CDR2 as SAAADI. Germline trimming cut 6 bases from V and 4 bases from J; bases unmatched to any gene: 13. The CDR3 has 17 amino acids. The CDR3 DNA follows: TGCGCCAGCAGCTTTGATCCAGCGGGAGGGCCCGCAGATACGCAGTATTTT. Its protein is CASSFDPAGGPADTQYF.

This clonotype is termed medium-sized. In nucleotides, the CDR3 is TGTGCCACCAGTGATTCCCAGGAGAATGAGCAGTTCTTC. Translation: CATSDSQENEQFF. J is TRBJ2-1 and V is TRBV24-1; no clear D gene. CDR3 size: 13 residues. Germline-derived CDR1 and CDR2 are KGHDR and SFDVKD. Trimming took off 2 bases at V and 7 bases at J, with 8 bases between the two ends.

In this sample, this clonotype turned up many times. The chain combines TRBV6-1 with TRBJ2-7; D remains unclear. This CDR3 is 14 amino acids long. Germline V CDR1 and CDR2: MNHNS, SASEGT. Trimming stripped 8 bases from V and 7 bases from J, with 21 bases between. The CDR3 DNA is TGTGCCAGCCAAAGGGCATCCCCGGCGCGGGAGCAGTACGTC. Translating it yields CASQRASPAREQYV.

This clonotype has a count of ten or more. The chain uses TRBV5-1 and TRBJ2-1; D might be TRBD2 (5 bases). V was clipped by 1 base and J by 4 bases, with 6 bases between them. CDR3 size: 13 residues. The germline gives CDR1 SGHRS, CDR2 YFSETQ. The CDR3 DNA is TGCGCCAGCAGCTTGAGGGAGTACAATGAGCAGTTCTTC. As protein: CASSLREYNEQFF.

By proportion, this clonotype is medium-sized. The J gene is TRBJ2-5, the V gene TRBV20-1, with D possibly being TRBD1 or TRBD2 (5 bases each). Germline V gene sequence: CDR1 DFQATT, CDR2 SNEGSKA (reference sequence). With 5 bases removed from V and 2 bases from J, the gap between germline ends came to 15 bases. The CDR3 sequence is 14 residues long. The DNA of the CDR3 is TGCAGTGCTGGGCCACCAGGGACGCAAGAGACCCAGTACTTC. Its translation: CSAGPPGTQETQYF.

By share, this clonotype ranks as medium-sized (0.01 to 0.1%). The chain joins TRBV29-1 to TRBJ2-6, with D possibly TRBD1 on 5 matching bases. CDR3 length: 14 amino acids. Germline CDR1 SQVTM, CDR2 ANQGSEA. Deletions cut 7 bases from V and 4 bases from J, with 14 bases between. The chain's CDR3 is CSAVTAAGANVLTF. As DNA, the CDR3 is TGCAGCGCTGTGACAGCTGCCGGGGCCAACGTCCTGACTTTC.